This is a list of T cell receptor beta chains from one sample in a study of blood T cell repertoires in COVID-19. Profiled with immunoSEQ multiplex PCR; TCRdb holds only in-frame clones, not every one. The sample lists under 400,000 clones, around 90% occurring once. Input material: peripheral blood. The source is a man younger than 35 with active or convalescent COVID-19. Each CDR3 is given with its conserved first and last residue. The order of the fields is V gene, clone size, J gene, D gene, CDR3 DNA, CDR3 protein. The D gene is left open where the match is weak. The size entry is marked missing in some rows and otherwise reads once, few, many or a size class.

>TRBV28|NA|TRBJ1-1|NA
TGTGCCAGCAGTTTGGGGCCGAACACTGAAGCTTTCTTT
CASSLGPNTEAFF
>TRBV3-1/TRBV3-2|NA|TRBJ2-6|NA
TGTGCCAGCAGCCCCCGTTTTACTGGGGCCAACGTCCTGACTTTC
CASSPRFTGANVLTF
>TRBV5-1|NA|TRBJ1-5|TRBD1
TGCGCCAGCAGCTTGGTAGGGACAGTCGGCCAGCCCCAGCATTTT
CASSLVGTVGQPQHF
>TRBV7-3|NA|TRBJ2-1|NA
TGTGCCAGCAGCCCTAAGGCAGCGGTCTCCTACAATGAGCAGTTCTTC
CASSPKAAVSYNEQFF
>TRBV4-1|NA|TRBJ2-5|TRBD2
TGCGCCAGCAGCCATGGACTAGCGGGGGGCCAAGAGACCCAGTACTTC
CASSHGLAGGQETQYF
>TRBV15|NA|TRBJ1-1|NA
TGTGCCACCAGCAGAGAGAGTACTAACACTGAAGCTTTCTTT
CATSRESTNTEAFF
>TRBV5-1|NA|TRBJ2-7|TRBD2
TGCGCCAGCAGCCCGGGGACTAGCGGGGTCCTTCCCTACGAGCAGTACTTC
CASSPGTSGVLPYEQYF
>TRBV5-1|NA|TRBJ1-1|NA
TGCGCCAGCAGCTTGGTTAGGGGGTCGGTAGAAGCTTTCTTT
CASSLVRGSVEAFF
>TRBV7-6|NA|TRBJ2-7|NA
TGTGCCAGCAGCCCCGGAGGGTACTACGAGCAGTACTTC
CASSPGGYYEQYF
>TRBV7-2|NA|TRBJ1-1|NA
TGTGCCAGCGTTCCAGGGAACACTGAAGCTTTCTTT
CASVPGNTEAFF
>TRBV11-2|NA|TRBJ1-5|NA
TGTGCCAGACTGTCCCGAGGTCGTTATCAGGGCGTGGAGCCCCAGCATTTT
CARLSRGRYQGVEPQHF
>TRBV3-1/TRBV3-2|NA|TRBJ1-2|NA
TGTGCCAGCAGCCATTACGAAGAGACAAACTTC
CASSHYEETNF
>TRBV5-4|NA|TRBJ2-1|TRBD2
TGTGCCAGCAGCTTGGTGGCTAGCGGGAGCTTCGGGTCCTACAATGAGCAGTTCTTC
CASSLVASGSFGSYNEQFF
>TRBV6-2/TRBV6-3|NA|TRBJ1-1|NA
TGTGCCAGCAGTTACAGCGGGGTTGGCACTGAAGCTTTCTTT
CASSYSGVGTEAFF
>TRBV27|NA|TRBJ2-1|TRBD1
TGTGCCAGCACCACCGGGGTGGGGGACAGTCGAAAGTTCTTC
CASTTGVGDSRKFF
>TRBV7-7|NA|TRBJ2-7|NA
TGTGCCAGCAGCGCCGGGGACACACCTTATTACGAGCAGTACTTC
CASSAGDTPYYEQYF
>TRBV7-9|NA|TRBJ2-7|TRBD2
TGTGCCAGCAGCTCACCCCCCGGGACTAGCGGGGAAACCTACGAGCAGTACTTC
CASSSPPGTSGETYEQYF
>TRBV7-2|NA|TRBJ2-1|TRBD2
TGTGCCAGCAGCAAAGGACTAGGGAGCTACAATGAGCAGTTCTTC
CASSKGLGSYNEQFF
>TRBV24-1|NA|TRBJ1-2|NA
TGTGCCACCAGTGATTTAGGGACATTTAATGGCTACACCTTC
CATSDLGTFNGYTF
>TRBV7-6|NA|TRBJ2-1|TRBD2
TGTGCCAGCAGCTTAGTTAGCGGGGCAAGCTCCTACAATGAGCAGTTCTTC
CASSLVSGASSYNEQFF
>TRBV5-5|NA|TRBJ2-5|NA
TGTGCCAGCAGCTTGGAGTGGCACCAAGAGACCCAGTACTTC
CASSLEWHQETQYF
>TRBV2|once|TRBJ2-7|TRBD1
TGTGCCAGCAGTGCCGACAGGGGTCGGTACGAGCAGTACTTC
CASSADRGRYEQYF
>TRBV5-1|NA|TRBJ1-1|NA
TGCGCCAGCAGCTTGGGACATACGGTTGCCACTGAAGCTTTCTTT
CASSLGHTVATEAFF
>TRBV24-1|NA|TRBJ2-1|TRBD2
TGTGCCACCAGTGGGAGCGGGAGGAAGGCCTACAATGAGCAGTTCTTC
CATSGSGRKAYNEQFF
>TRBV29-1|NA|TRBJ2-1|TRBD2
TGCAGCGTTGCACCGGGACTAGTTTCCAATGAGCAGTTCTTC
CSVAPGLVSNEQFF
>TRBV7-8|NA|TRBJ2-3|TRBD1
TGTGCCAGCACGCGGGACAGGGGGTCCGGCACAGATACGCAGTATTTT
CASTRDRGSGTDTQYF
>TRBV7-2|NA|TRBJ2-7|TRBD2
TGTGCCAGCAGCTTATCAGCGGGAGGATCAGAGAACGAGCAGTACTTC
CASSLSAGGSENEQYF
>TRBV12-3/TRBV12-4|NA|TRBJ1-5|NA
TGTGCCAGCAGTCGGGACAACCATCAGCCCCAGCATTTT
CASSRDNHQPQHF
>TRBV5-1|NA|TRBJ2-7|NA
TGCGCCAGCAGGTCTCAGAAAGGGGCAGAAGAGCAGTACTTC
CASRSQKGAEEQYF
>TRBV4-1|NA|TRBJ2-3|TRBD1
TGCGCCAGCAGCTCTGGACAGGGAGTGGGAGATACGCAGTATTTT
CASSSGQGVGDTQYF
>TRBV28|once|TRBJ2-2|NA
TGTGCCAGCAGTTCGTGGGGGGGCGCCGACACCGGGGAGCTGTTTTTT
CASSSWGGADTGELFF
>TRBV28|NA|TRBJ1-5|NA
TGTGCCAGCAGTTTGGCAGGGATCGGGCCCCAGCATTTT
CASSLAGIGPQHF
>TRBV7-2|NA|TRBJ2-7|NA
TGTGCCAGCACCCCGGACTTCAGTTCCTACTACGAGCAGTACTTC
CASTPDFSSYYEQYF
>TRBV2|NA|TRBJ1-6|TRBD1
TGTGCCAGCTTCGGGACAGTGTATAATTCACCCCTCCACTTT
CASFGTVYNSPLHF
>TRBV14|NA|TRBJ1-1|NA
TGTGCCAGCAGTGACCTCGGGCGGGGTAGGTACACTGAAGCTTTCTTT
CASSDLGRGRYTEAFF
>TRBV18|NA|TRBJ1-1|NA
TGTGCCAGCTCACCACTCTCTTCCGGGGGCACTGAAGCTTTCTTT
CASSPLSSGGTEAFF
>TRBV7-6|few|TRBJ2-7|NA
TGTGCCAGCACCCTTGACCCGGGACAAAGCTACGAGCAGTACTTC
CASTLDPGQSYEQYF
>TRBV7-9|NA|TRBJ2-7|NA
TGTGCCAGCAGCCCCGACACCGAGCAGTACTTC
CASSPDTEQYF
>TRBV6-5|once|TRBJ2-1|NA
TGTGCCAGCAGTTATAAGAGGGATATGCACAATGAGCAGTTCTTC
CASSYKRDMHNEQFF
>TRBV6-2/TRBV6-3|NA|TRBJ2-7|NA
TGTGCCAGCAGTTTTCCGGGTCATGCCTCCTACGAGCAGTACTTC
CASSFPGHASYEQYF
>TRBV27|NA|TRBJ2-7|NA
TGTGCCAGCAGTTTTTACGGGACAACCTACGAGCAGTACTTC
CASSFYGTTYEQYF
>TRBV28|NA|TRBJ2-5|TRBD1
TGTGCCAGCAGTTACGGGACAGGGGCCATAGAAGAGACCCAGTACTTC
CASSYGTGAIEETQYF
>TRBV5-5|NA|TRBJ1-1|TRBD1
TGTGCCAGCAGCCCACAGGGGGGGGGTGAAGCTTTCTTT
CASSPQGGGEAFF
>TRBV7-8|once|TRBJ2-5|NA
TGTGCCAGCAGCTTAACAGGGACAGAGACCCAGTACTTC
CASSLTGTETQYF
>TRBV4-3|NA|TRBJ2-3|NA
TGCGCCAGCAGCCAAGAGGGCAGTAGCACAGATACGCAGTATTTT
CASSQEGSSTDTQYF
>TRBV7-3|NA|TRBJ1-1|TRBD1
TGTGCCAGCAGCCTATACGGAGGACAGGGGATTGAAGCTTTCTTT
CASSLYGGQGIEAFF
>TRBV6-2/TRBV6-3|NA|TRBJ2-1|TRBD2
TGTGCCAGCAGTCCCGGGGGGGTAGCGGGAGGGCTGGGCTCCTACAATGAGCAGTTCTTC
CASSPGGVAGGLGSYNEQFF
>TRBV29-1|NA|TRBJ2-7|NA
TGCAGCGCCCAAACCGGGTACGAGCAGTACTTC
CSAQTGYEQYF